This T cell receptor (beta chain) was profiled in a study of T cell responses to AZD1222 COVID-19 vaccine. CDR1 is SNHLY and CDR2 is FYNNEI in the germline V gene. Trimming took 3 bases from V and 8 from J, leaving 13 bases between them. This CDR3 region has 13 residues. Produced via immunoSEQ multiplex PCR; TCRdb's table is partial and in-frame only. The table has over 85,000 clones, 86% seen once; the top ten hold less than 6%. J is TRBJ1-2 and V is TRBV2, with D hard to call. Sequences were derived from peripheral blood, sampled on day 0 of AZD1222 vaccination. This receptor was obtained from an adult in good health. CDR3: CASSDGPAGGYTF. The DNA for the CDR3 is TGTGCCAGCAGTGACGGCCCCGCGGGAGGCTACACCTTC.